This TCR beta chain came from a study of cytomegalovirus exposure and HLA in healthy donors. The primer mix had 60 Vbeta and 13 Jbeta primers. The protocol was immunoSEQ multiplex PCR, while the TCRdb copy is restricted to in-frame clones and leaves out a portion. The sample lists about 120,000 clones, roughly 66% occurring once. As concerns this clone: Its antigen is currently unknown.

Germline V gene sequence: CDR1 SGHVS, CDR2 FNYEAQ. CDR3 size: 15 residues. V dropped 2 bases and J dropped 2; count of bases not matched to a gene: 5. Points from the study as a whole: Prior analysis indicated that the majority of TCR beta V segments exhibited productivity approximately 87% or approximately 30% of the time. Sequences of the TCR beta chain were said to predict the HLA-A and HLA-B alleles of most subjects accurately.

Material for sequencing was PBMCs. This receptor was identified in a man in his late teens or twenties in good health and CMV-seronegative. This chain joins TRBV7-6 and TRBJ2-5, with 7 positions matching TRBD1. This CDR3 reads CASSLSGQPQETQYF. CDR3 DNA: TGTGCCAGCAGCTTATCGGGACAGCCTCAAGAGACCCAGTACTTC. The complete variable domain, with remaining parts taken from reference TRBV7-6 and TRBJ2-5, reads GAGVSQSPRYKVTKRGQDVALRCDPISGHVSLYWYRQALGQGPEFLTYFNYEAQQDKSGLPNDRFSAERPEGSISTLTIQRTEQRDSAMYRCASSLSGQPQETQYFGPGTRLLVL.